This T cell receptor (beta chain) appears in the sequencing data of a study of control samples from healthy donors and cancer patients. This clone was observed a single time. CDR3 length: 14 amino acids. Germline V gives CDR1 SNHLY, CDR2 FYNNEI. The V end lost 7 bases, the J end lost 4 bases, and 16 bases lay between the germline ends. Clones were sequenced by immunoSEQ multiplex PCR, and TCRdb holds only the in-frame ones, with some missing. The table lists about 120,000 clones, 85% to 90% of them singletons, with about 2.1% in the top ten. The specimen sequenced was blood. The TCR comes from an older woman in good health. The chain has TRBV2 and TRBJ1-2, with D tentatively TRBD1 (5 bases). As DNA, the CDR3 is TGTGCCAGCATCAAAACACGGGACTCCTATGGCTACACCTTC. Its protein is CASIKTRDSYGYTF.